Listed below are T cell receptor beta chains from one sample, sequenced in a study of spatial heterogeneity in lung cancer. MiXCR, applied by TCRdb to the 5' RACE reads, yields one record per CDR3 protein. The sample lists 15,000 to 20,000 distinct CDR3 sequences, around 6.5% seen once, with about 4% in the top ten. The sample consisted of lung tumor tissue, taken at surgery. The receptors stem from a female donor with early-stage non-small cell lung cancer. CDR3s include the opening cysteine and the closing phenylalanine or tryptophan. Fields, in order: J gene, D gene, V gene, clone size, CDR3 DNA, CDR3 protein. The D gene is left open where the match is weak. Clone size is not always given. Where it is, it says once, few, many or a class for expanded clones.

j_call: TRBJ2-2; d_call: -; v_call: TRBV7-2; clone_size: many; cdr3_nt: TGTGCCAGCAGCTCCTCCGGGACGGTGAACACCGGGGAGCTGTTTTTT; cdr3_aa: CASSSSGTVNTGELFF
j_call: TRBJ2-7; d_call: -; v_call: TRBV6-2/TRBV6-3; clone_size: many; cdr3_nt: TGTGCCAGCAGTTGGGGGAGCTCCTACGAGCAGTACTTC; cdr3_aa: CASSWGSSYEQYF
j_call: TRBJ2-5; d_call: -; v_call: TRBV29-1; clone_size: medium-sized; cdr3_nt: TGCAGCGGGGGAAGGGGGCAAGAGACCCAGTACTTC; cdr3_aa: CSGGRGQETQYF
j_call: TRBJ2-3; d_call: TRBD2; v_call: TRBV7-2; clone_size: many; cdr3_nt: TGTGCCAGCAGCTTAGGGACTAGCGCAGATACGCAGTATTTT; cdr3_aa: CASSLGTSADTQYF
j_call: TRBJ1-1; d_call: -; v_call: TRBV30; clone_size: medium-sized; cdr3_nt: TGTGCCTGGAATTTGGGCCAGGTGAACACTGAAGCTTTCTTT; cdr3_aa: CAWNLGQVNTEAFF
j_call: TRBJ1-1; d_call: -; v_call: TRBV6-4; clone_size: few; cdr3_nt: TGTGCCAGCAGTGCCAATATACACACTGAAGCTTTCTTT; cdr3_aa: CASSANIHTEAFF
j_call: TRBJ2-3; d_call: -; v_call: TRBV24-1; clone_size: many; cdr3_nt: TGTGCCACCAGTGGACCCCCCCCGGCAGATACGCAGTATTTT; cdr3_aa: CATSGPPPADTQYF
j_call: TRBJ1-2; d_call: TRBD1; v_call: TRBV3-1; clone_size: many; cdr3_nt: TGTGCCAGCAGCCTAGGGACAGGGGCTAACTATGGCTACACCTTC; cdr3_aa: CASSLGTGANYGYTF
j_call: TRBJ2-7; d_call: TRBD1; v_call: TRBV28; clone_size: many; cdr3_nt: TGTGCCAGCCCCGGGACAGCCGTAACCTACGAGCAGTACTTC; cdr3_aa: CASPGTAVTYEQYF
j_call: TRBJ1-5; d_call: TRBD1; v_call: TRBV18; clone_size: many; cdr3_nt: TGTGCCAGCTCACGATCCGGGACAGGCTACAATCAGCCCCAGCATTTT; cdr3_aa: CASSRSGTGYNQPQHF
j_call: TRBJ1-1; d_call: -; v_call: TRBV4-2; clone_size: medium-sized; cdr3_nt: TGTGCCAGCAGCCCCGGGGACGAGGTGTACACTGAAGCTTTCTTT; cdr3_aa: CASSPGDEVYTEAFF
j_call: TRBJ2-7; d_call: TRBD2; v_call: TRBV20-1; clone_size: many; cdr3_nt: TGCAGTGCTAGAGATTGGGGTGGTAGCGGGACCGAGCAGTACTTC; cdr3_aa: CSARDWGGSGTEQYF
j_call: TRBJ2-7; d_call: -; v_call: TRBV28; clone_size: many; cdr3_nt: TGTGCCAGCAGCCGAGCCTTTCCCTCGGTTGGGGCTTACGAGCAGTACTTC; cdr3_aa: CASSRAFPSVGAYEQYF
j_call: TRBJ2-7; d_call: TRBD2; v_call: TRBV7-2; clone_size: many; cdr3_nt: TGTGCCAGCAGCTTAGGCAGACTAGCGGACGAGCAGTACTTC; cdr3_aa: CASSLGRLADEQYF
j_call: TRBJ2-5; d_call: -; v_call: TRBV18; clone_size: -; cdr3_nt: TGTGCCAGCTCACCAGGGACGCGCGGAGGGCACCAAGAGACCCAGTACTTC; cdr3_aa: CASSPGTRGGHQETQYF
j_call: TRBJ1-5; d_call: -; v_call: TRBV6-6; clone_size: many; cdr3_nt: TGTGCCAGCAGTGATGGGAGGGGTCAGCCCCAGCATTTT; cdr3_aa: CASSDGRGQPQHF
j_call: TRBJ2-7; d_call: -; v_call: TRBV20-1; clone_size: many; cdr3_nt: TGCAGTGCGCAACTTGTCGAGCAGTACTTC; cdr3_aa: CSAQLVEQYF
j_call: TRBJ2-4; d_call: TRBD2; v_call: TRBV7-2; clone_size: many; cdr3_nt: TGTGCCAGCAGCTTAACAAGGGACGAAGCGGGAGGGCCTAGCCGGCACATTCAGTACTTC; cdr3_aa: CASSLTRDEAGGPSRHIQYF